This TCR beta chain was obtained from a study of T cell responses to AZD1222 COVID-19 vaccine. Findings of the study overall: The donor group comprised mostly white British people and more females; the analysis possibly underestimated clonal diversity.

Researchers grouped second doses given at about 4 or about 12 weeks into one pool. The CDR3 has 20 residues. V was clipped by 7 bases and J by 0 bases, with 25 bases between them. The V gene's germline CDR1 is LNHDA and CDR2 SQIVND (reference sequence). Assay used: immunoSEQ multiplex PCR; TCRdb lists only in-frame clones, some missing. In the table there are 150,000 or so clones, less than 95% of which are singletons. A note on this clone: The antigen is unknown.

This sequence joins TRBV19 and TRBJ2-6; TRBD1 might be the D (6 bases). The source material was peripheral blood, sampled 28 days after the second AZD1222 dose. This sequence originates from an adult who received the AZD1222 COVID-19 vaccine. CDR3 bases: TGTGCCAGTATATGTGGTGTGGGGGCAGGTCTAATCTCTGGGGCCAACGTCCTGACTTTC. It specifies CASICGVGAGLISGANVLTF.